The present TCR beta chain was sequenced within a study of cytomegalovirus exposure and HLA in healthy donors. The overall study: HLA-typed donors were the source of 83 million or so unique TCRs, which an early data release held.

This clone was detected once. Its cognate antigen is unknown. Study-wide points: Generally TCR sequences proved uncommon, though certain public TCRs appeared in numerous donors. Productive rates of about 87% or about 30% were seen for most TCR beta V segments in an earlier analysis.

While unrecorded immune exposures were likely, the donors were nominally healthy when sampled. V was trimmed by 4 bases and J by 6 bases, leaving 16 bases between them. The CDR3 spans 14 residues. Per germline, CDR1 SGHDT and CDR2 YYEEEE. Vbeta (60) and Jbeta (13) primers were used in the PCR. TCRdb's copy holds only in-frame clones and misses some; the assay was immunoSEQ multiplex PCR. The sample consists of approximately 140,000 clones, 60% to 85% of them appearing once. This chain connects TRBV5-6 to TRBJ1-1; a possible D gene is TRBD1 (6 bases). The receptor's source is a male donor in good health and CMV-seropositive. The sample was PBMCs. The CDR3 spells CASSPLTGFSEAFF. Here the CDR3 DNA reads TGTGCCAGCAGCCCTTTAACAGGGTTCTCTGAAGCTTTCTTT.